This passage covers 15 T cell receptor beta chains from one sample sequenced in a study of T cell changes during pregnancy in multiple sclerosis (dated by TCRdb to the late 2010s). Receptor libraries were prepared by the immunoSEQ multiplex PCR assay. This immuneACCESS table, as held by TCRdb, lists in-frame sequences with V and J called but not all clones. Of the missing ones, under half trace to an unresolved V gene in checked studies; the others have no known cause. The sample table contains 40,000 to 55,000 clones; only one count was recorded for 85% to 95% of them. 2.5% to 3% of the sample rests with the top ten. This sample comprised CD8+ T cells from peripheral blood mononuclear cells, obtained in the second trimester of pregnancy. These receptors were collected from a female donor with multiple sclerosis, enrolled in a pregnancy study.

CDR3 in DNA: TGTGCCAGCAGCGTAGAGCCTCCCCGGGGGGCCCCTTACAATGAGCAGTTCTTC. Its protein product is CASSVEPPRGAPYNEQFF. V usage is TRBV9 and J usage is TRBJ2-1, with a tentative D call TRBD2 (7 bases). The germline gives CDR1 SGDLS, CDR2 YYNGEE. The ends were cut back, 0 bases at V and 4 bases at J, with 20 bases in the middle. The CDR3 has 18 amino acids.

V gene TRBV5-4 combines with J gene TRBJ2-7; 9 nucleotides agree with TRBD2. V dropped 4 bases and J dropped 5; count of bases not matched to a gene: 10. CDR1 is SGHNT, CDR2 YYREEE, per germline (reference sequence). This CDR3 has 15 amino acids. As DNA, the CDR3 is TGTGCCAGCAGCCCTTACGGCGGGGGGGTCGACGAGCAGTACTTC. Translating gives CASSPYGGGVDEQYF. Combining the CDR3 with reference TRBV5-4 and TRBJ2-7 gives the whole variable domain ETGVTQSPTHLIKTRGQQVTLRCSSQSGHNTVSWYQQALGQGPQFIFQYYREEENGRGNFPPRFSGLQFPNYSSELNVNALELDDSALYLCASSPYGGGVDEQYFGPGTRLTVT.

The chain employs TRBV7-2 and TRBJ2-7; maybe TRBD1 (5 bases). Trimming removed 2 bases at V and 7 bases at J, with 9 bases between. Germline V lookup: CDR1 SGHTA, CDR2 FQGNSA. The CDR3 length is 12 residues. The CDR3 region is CASSLIKGEQYF. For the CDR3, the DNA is TGTGCCAGCAGCTTAATAAAGGGGGAGCAGTACTTC. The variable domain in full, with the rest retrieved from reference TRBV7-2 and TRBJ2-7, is GAGVSQSPSNKVTEKGKDVELRCDPISGHTALYWYRQSLGQGLEFLIYFQGNSAPDKSGLPSDRFSAERTGGSVSTLTIQRTQQEDSAVYLCASSLIKGEQYFGPGTRLTVT.

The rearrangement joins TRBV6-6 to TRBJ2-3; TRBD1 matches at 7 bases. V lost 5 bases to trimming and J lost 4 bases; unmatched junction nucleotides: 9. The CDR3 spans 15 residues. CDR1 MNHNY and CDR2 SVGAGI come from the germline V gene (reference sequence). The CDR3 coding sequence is TGTGCCAGCAGTCCCTCGACAGGGACCCCAGATACGCAGTATTTT. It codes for CASSPSTGTPDTQYF.

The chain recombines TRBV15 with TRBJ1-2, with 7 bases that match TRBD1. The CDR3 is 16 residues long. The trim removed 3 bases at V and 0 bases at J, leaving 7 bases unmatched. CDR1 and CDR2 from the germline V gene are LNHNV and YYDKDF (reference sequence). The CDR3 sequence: CATSRLGTEANYGYTF. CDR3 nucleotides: TGTGCCACCAGCAGGCTGGGGACAGAAGCTAACTATGGCTACACCTTC.

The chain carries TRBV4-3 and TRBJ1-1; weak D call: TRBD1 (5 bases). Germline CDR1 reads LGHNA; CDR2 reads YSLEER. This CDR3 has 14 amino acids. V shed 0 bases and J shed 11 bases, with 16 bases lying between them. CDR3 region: CASSQDGASVPAFF. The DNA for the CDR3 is TGCGCCAGCAGCCAAGATGGGGCAAGTGTGCCCGCTTTCTTT.

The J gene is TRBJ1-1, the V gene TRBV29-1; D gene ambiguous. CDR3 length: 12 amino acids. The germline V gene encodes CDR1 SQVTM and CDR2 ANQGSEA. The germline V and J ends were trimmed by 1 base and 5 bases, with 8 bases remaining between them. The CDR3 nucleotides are TGCAGCGTTGAAGCGGCAGGAACTGAAGCTTTCTTT. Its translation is CSVEAAGTEAFF.

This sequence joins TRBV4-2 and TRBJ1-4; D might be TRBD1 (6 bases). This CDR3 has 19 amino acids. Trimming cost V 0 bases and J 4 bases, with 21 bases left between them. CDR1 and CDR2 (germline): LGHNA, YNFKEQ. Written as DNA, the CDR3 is TGTGCCAGCAGCCAAGATCTTATATGGGAGGGGGGCCATAATGAAAAACTGTTTTTT. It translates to CASSQDLIWEGGHNEKLFF.

CDR3 residues: CASSQHTGTGVNTIYF. DNA for the CDR3: TGCGCCAGCAGCCAACACACCGGGACAGGGGTCAACACCATATATTTT. The V and J genes are TRBV4-1 and TRBJ1-3, with TRBD1 matching over 10 bases. V trimming: 2 bases; J trimming: 7 bases; junction bases outside the gene matches: 8. Germline CDR1 and CDR2: MGHRA and YSYEKL. CDR3 size: 16 residues.

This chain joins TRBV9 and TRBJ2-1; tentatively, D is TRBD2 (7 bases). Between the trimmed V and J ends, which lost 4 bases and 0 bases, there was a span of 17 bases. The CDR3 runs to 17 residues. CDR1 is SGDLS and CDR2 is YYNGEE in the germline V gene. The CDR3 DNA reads TGTGCCAGCAGCAAAGGCGGGGGCCCCATCTCCTACAATGAGCAGTTCTTC. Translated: CASSKGGGPISYNEQFF.

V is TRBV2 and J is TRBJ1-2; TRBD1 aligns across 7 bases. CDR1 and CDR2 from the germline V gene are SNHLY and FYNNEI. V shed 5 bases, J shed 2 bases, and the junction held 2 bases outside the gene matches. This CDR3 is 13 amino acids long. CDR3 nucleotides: TGTGCCAGCAGTCTGACAGGGAACTATGGCTACACCTTC. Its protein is CASSLTGNYGYTF.

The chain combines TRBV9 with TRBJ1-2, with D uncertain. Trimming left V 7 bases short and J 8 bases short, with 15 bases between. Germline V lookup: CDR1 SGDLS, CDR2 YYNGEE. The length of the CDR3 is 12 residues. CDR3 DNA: TGTGCCAGCGGAACGGAGGTAGGGGGCTACACCTTC. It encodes CASGTEVGGYTF.

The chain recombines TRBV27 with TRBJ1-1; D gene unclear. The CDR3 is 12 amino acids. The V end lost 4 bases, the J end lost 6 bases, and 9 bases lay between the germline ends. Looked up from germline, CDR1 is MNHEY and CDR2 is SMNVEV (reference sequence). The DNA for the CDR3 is TGTGCCAGCAGTTCTCGCGGATCTGAAGCTTTCTTT. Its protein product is CASSSRGSEAFF.

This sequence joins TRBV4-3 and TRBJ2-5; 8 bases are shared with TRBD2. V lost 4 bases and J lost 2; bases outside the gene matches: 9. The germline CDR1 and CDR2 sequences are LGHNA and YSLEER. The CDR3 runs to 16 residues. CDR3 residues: CASSRSAGVIQETQYF. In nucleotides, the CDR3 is TGCGCCAGCAGCCGATCAGCGGGGGTTATACAAGAGACCCAGTACTTC.

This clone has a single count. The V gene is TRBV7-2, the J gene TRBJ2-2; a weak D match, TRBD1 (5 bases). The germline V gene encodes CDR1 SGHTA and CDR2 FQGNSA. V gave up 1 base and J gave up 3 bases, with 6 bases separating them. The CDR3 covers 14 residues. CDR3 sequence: CASSLEGYTGELFF. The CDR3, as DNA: TGTGCCAGCAGCTTAGAGGGGTACACCGGGGAGCTGTTTTTT.